This is a list of T cell receptor beta chains from one sample in a study of T cells after yellow fever vaccination. TCRdb independently ran MiXCR on the 5' RACE reads; one entry per CDR3 protein. The data show about 500,000 distinct CDR3 sequences, 17% seen once. The sequencing here drew on PBMCs, taken roughly 5 days after the first yellow fever vaccination. The source of these receptors is a man aged 18-30 years who received the YFV17D yellow fever vaccine. CDR3s include the opening cysteine and the closing phenylalanine or tryptophan. The order of the fields is J gene, V gene, CDR3 protein.

j_gene: TRBJ2-5; v_gene: TRBV5-1; CDR3aa: CASSLVFQETQYF
j_gene: TRBJ2-2; v_gene: TRBV4-3; CDR3aa: CASTRSAANTGELFF
j_gene: TRBJ1-5; v_gene: TRBV4-1; CDR3aa: CASSQSNSNQPQHF
j_gene: TRBJ2-1; v_gene: TRBV24-1; CDR3aa: CATSDSRIKGNEQFF
j_gene: TRBJ1-1; v_gene: TRBV7-2; CDR3aa: CASSLHSRGTEAFF
j_gene: TRBJ2-7; v_gene: TRBV5-5; CDR3aa: CASSWGTGSYYEQYF
j_gene: TRBJ1-1; v_gene: TRBV4-1; CDR3aa: CASSQDRRGIRDTEAFF
j_gene: TRBJ2-2; v_gene: TRBV5-1; CDR3aa: CASSLERRRLAYTGELFF
j_gene: TRBJ1-1; v_gene: TRBV6-5; CDR3aa: CASSYGRGASLREAFF
j_gene: TRBJ2-2; v_gene: TRBV28; CDR3aa: CASSPPRGELFF
j_gene: TRBJ2-1; v_gene: TRBV14; CDR3aa: CASSQDRRGLSNEQFF
j_gene: TRBJ2-5; v_gene: TRBV11-3; CDR3aa: CASSLHSQETQYF
j_gene: TRBJ2-5; v_gene: TRBV4-1; CDR3aa: CASSQGTIPETQYF
j_gene: TRBJ2-5; v_gene: TRBV5-1; CDR3aa: CASSSYPTSGVHETQYF
j_gene: TRBJ1-4; v_gene: TRBV5-1; CDR3aa: CASGTGLQNEKLFF
j_gene: TRBJ1-6; v_gene: TRBV4-1; CDR3aa: CASSQSPARGYNSPLHF
j_gene: TRBJ1-5; v_gene: TRBV7-9; CDR3aa: CASNTGNNQPQHF
j_gene: TRBJ2-3; v_gene: TRBV5-1; CDR3aa: CASNLAGGTDTQYF
j_gene: TRBJ2-3; v_gene: TRBV5-1; CDR3aa: CASSYRTESTDTQYF
j_gene: TRBJ2-3; v_gene: TRBV12-3/TRBV12-4; CDR3aa: CASSLHGLADTQYF
j_gene: TRBJ1-2; v_gene: TRBV24-1; CDR3aa: CATSDWGQSGGYTF
j_gene: TRBJ2-1; v_gene: TRBV5-5; CDR3aa: CASSPGGQGSNEQFF
j_gene: TRBJ1-3; v_gene: TRBV3-1; CDR3aa: CASSQSEGRYSGNTIYF
j_gene: TRBJ2-3; v_gene: TRBV20-1; CDR3aa: CSARDRRGAADTQYF
j_gene: TRBJ1-2; v_gene: TRBV6-1; CDR3aa: CASSLPGAYGYTF